This TCR beta chain derives from a study of T cell repertoires in cytomegalovirus infection. TCRdb fed the reads into MiXCR, producing one record per CDR3 protein. The data show some 480,000 distinct CDR3 sequences, 25% to 35% seen once. In regard to this clonotype: No antigen is known for it.

This specimen consisted of cultured PBMCs, obtained from culture after CMV antigen stimulation. The receptor's source is a human donor in good health (CMV status not recorded). Some clones in this sample may be carry-over from other donors' samples.

CDR3 sequence: CASSLRGRLAGYNEQFF. As DNA, the CDR3 is TGTGCCAGCAGCCTCAGGGGCAGACTAGCGGGTTACAATGAGCAGTTCTTC. The chain uses TRBV27 and TRBJ2-1; 10 nucleotides match TRBD2. This CDR3 has 17 residues. Germline trimming cut 6 bases from V and 4 bases from J; bases unmatched to any gene: 12. Germline loops: CDR1 MNHEY, CDR2 SMNVEV (reference sequence).